This TCR beta chain was recovered during a study of T-cell memory formation after mild COVID-19. MiXCR, applied by TCRdb to the 5' RACE reads, yields one record per CDR3 protein. The sample yields 150,000 to 200,000 distinct CDR3 sequences, around 10% seen once. Study-level results: That cross-reactive memory joined was suggested by some responding clones appearing in pre-infection memory. Nothing showed for sure that second-wave clones peaking on day 37 were SARS-CoV-2 specific. Day 15 to 85 contracting clones showed balanced CD4/CD8; day 15 to 37 expanders favored CD4+.

This clonotype was counted only a few times. The antigen is not known. Trimming pared 6 bases from V and 6 bases from J, leaving 5 bases between. CDR1 and CDR2 (germline): MNHEY, SVGAGI. This CDR3 comprises 11 residues. The sample was PBMCs or a T cell subset sorted from them (not recorded which). The V gene is TRBV6-5, the J gene TRBJ2-2, with D hard to call. This TCR came from a man between 18 and 29 years old who had mild COVID-19 (a few samples of this study predate the infection). Cell type and time point are not known. For the CDR3, the DNA is TGTGCCAGCAGGCTCGCCGGGGAGCTGTTTTTT. The encoded protein is CASRLAGELFF.